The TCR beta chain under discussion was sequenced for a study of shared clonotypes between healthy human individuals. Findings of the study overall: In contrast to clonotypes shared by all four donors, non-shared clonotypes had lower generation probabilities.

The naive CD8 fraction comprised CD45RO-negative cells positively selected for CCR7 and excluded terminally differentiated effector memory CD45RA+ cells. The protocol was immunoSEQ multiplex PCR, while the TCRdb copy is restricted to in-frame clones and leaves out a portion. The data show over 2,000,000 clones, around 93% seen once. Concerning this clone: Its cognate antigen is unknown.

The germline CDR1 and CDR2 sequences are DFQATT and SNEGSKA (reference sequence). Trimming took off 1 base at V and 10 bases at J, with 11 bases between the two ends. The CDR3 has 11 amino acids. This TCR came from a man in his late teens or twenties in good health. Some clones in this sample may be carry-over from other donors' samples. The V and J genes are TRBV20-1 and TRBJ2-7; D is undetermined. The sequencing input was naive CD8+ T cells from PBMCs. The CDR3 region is CSARVEAFQYF. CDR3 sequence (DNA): TGCAGTGCTAGAGTGGAAGCGTTTCAGTACTTC.